Below are 21 T cell receptor beta chains sequenced from a single sample in a study of blood T cell repertoires in COVID-19. Using immunoSEQ multiplex PCR, the repertoire was profiled, and TCRdb retains in-frame clones only, with some absent. The sample consists of 200,000 to 250,000 clones, 82% of them appearing once. The specimen sequenced was peripheral blood. The origin of the receptors is a woman over 75 with acute or convalescent COVID-19.

The V call is TRBV2, the J call TRBJ1-6, with a weak D call TRBD1 (6 bases). This CDR3 region has 14 residues. Germline V gives CDR1 SNHLY, CDR2 FYNNEI. Trimming cost V 4 bases and J 8 bases, with 12 bases left between them. The CDR3 spells CASSAQGGHSPLHF. CDR3 nucleotides: TGTGCCAGCAGTGCACAGGGTGGGCATTCACCCCTCCACTTT.

J is TRBJ2-7 and V is TRBV2, with a tentative D call TRBD1 (7 bases). CDR1 and CDR2 from the germline V gene are SNHLY and FYNNEI. The V end was cut by 7 bases, the J end by 5 bases, with 15 bases between. The CDR3 runs 13 residues. The CDR3 is CASNRQGLNEQYF. The CDR3 bases are TGTGCCAGCAATCGACAGGGACTGAACGAGCAGTACTTC.

The chain has TRBV6-2 or TRBV6-3 and TRBJ1-6, with a tentative D call TRBD1 (5 bases). V shed 4 bases and J shed 5 bases, with 15 bases lying between them. CDR3 length: 16 residues. Germline assignment: CDR1 MNHEY and CDR2 SVGEGT. CDR3: CASSSGLRSHNSPLHF. CDR3 bases: TGTGCCAGCAGTTCGGGACTGAGGTCACATAATTCACCCCTCCACTTT.

J is TRBJ1-2 and V is TRBV7-2, with 10 bases identical to TRBD1. CDR1 SGHTA and CDR2 FQGNSA come from the germline V gene. V trimming: 3 bases; J trimming: 6 bases; junction bases outside the gene matches: 10. The CDR3 length is 16 residues. The CDR3 is CASSLGTGAVANGYTF. In DNA form, the CDR3 reads TGTGCCAGCAGCTTGGGGACAGGGGCCGTTGCCAATGGCTACACCTTC.

This clone was observed once. The chain recombines TRBV7-6 with TRBJ2-2, with a weak D call TRBD1 (6 bases). The V and J ends lost 5 bases and 0 bases respectively, with 13 bases between them. This CDR3 region has 16 residues. Germline CDR1 reads SGHVS; CDR2 reads FNYEAQ. CDR3 coding DNA: TGTGCCAGCAGCCAACAGGGAAGGGCGAACACCGGGGAGCTGTTTTTT. Its protein is CASSQQGRANTGELFF.

The CDR3, as DNA: TGTGCCAGTAGTTCGGACAGGGGTGAAAAACTGTTTTTT. Translation: CASSSDRGEKLFF. The chain uses TRBV19 and TRBJ1-4; 9 bases match TRBD1. Germline CDR1 is LNHDA and CDR2 is SQIVND (reference sequence). The J segment lost 7 bases and the V segment lost 5 bases, leaving 2 bases of the junction unmatched. The CDR3 is 13 residues long.

V and J are TRBV7-2 and TRBJ2-2, with 11 positions matching TRBD2. J lost 4 bases, V lost 1 base, and 5 bases had no gene match. This CDR3 is 17 amino acids long. Germline V CDR1 and CDR2: SGHTA, FQGNSA. This chain's CDR3 is CASSLGELAGVTGELFF. The CDR3 nucleotides read TGTGCCAGCAGCTTAGGAGAACTAGCGGGAGTCACCGGGGAGCTGTTTTTT.

About this clone: The junction differs from germline at one of its ends, possibly a read error. In DNA, the CDR3 is TGTGCCAGCTTACCACAGGGGACTGACGAGCAGTACTTC. Translating it yields CASLPQGTDEQYF. The chain joins TRBV18 to TRBJ2-7, with TRBD1 as a possible D gene (7 bases). Germline V lookup: CDR1 KGHSH, CDR2 LQKENI. The CDR3 spans 13 residues.

The rearrangement joins TRBV5-1 to TRBJ2-3, with D perhaps TRBD2 (6 bases). Germline V gene data show CDR1 as SGHRS and CDR2 as YFSETQ. This CDR3 region has 16 residues. V gave up 0 bases and J gave up 2 bases, with 13 bases separating them. CDR3 region: CASSLVAGSDTDTQYF. The CDR3, as DNA: TGCGCCAGCAGCTTGGTCGCGGGGTCCGACACAGATACGCAGTATTTT.

The chain links TRBV2 to TRBJ1-2; no firm D call. The CDR3 runs 14 residues. Germline V gene data show CDR1 as SNHLY and CDR2 as FYNNEI. Trimming stripped 5 bases from V and 0 bases from J, with 10 bases between. The CDR3 is CASSRRETNYGYTF. The CDR3 DNA sequence: TGTGCCAGCAGTCGTAGGGAGACTAACTATGGCTACACCTTC.

The chain employs TRBV6-5 and TRBJ2-7; D might be TRBD1 (5 bases). Between the trimmed V and J ends, which lost 7 bases and 1 base, there was a span of 8 bases. This CDR3 region has 12 residues. The germline V gene has CDR1 MNHEY and CDR2 SVGAGI. For the CDR3, the DNA is TGTGCCAGCATTAGGGGTTCCTACGAGCAGTACTTC. Translated, it gives CASIRGSYEQYF.

This chain connects TRBV9 to TRBJ2-1; 9 bases line up with TRBD1. Germline V CDR1 and CDR2: SGDLS, YYNGEE. This CDR3 has 15 residues. V trimming: 4 bases; J trimming: 4 bases; junction bases outside the gene matches: 6. The CDR3 sequence is CASSITGTGYNEQFF. CDR3 bases: TGTGCCAGCAGCATAACCGGGACAGGGTACAATGAGCAGTTCTTC.

The rearrangement uses TRBV5-6 and TRBJ1-1; D is uncertain. Germline V gene lookup returns CDR1 SGHDT and CDR2 YYEEEE. The length of the CDR3 is 12 residues. The V end was cut by 3 bases, the J end by 5 bases, with 8 bases between. CDR3 bases: TGTGCCAGCAGCTACCGGCGGACTGAAGCTTTCTTT. This translates into CASSYRRTEAFF. The whole variable domain, remainder taken from reference TRBV5-6 and TRBJ1-1, is DAGVTQSPTHLIKTRGQQVTLRCSPKSGHDTVSWYQQALGQGPQFIFQYYEEEERQRGNFPDRFSGHQFPNYSSELNVNALLLGDSALYLCASSYRRTEAFFGQGTRLTVV.

The V gene is TRBV5-8, the J gene TRBJ1-6, with a tentative D call TRBD1 (5 bases). Trimming shortened V by 0 bases and J by 7 bases, and 8 bases separated the two germline ends. CDR3 length: 14 residues. Germline V gives CDR1 SGHTS, CDR2 YDEGEE. The CDR3 DNA reads TGTGCCAGCAGCTTGGTGGGGCTAAATTCACCCCTCCACTTT. Translated: CASSLVGLNSPLHF.

The rearrangement uses TRBV14 and TRBJ1-3; D remains unclear. This CDR3 is 13 amino acids long. Between the trimmed V and J ends, which lost 3 bases and 0 bases, there was a span of 3 bases. CDR1 is SGHDN and CDR2 is FVKESK in the germline V gene. CDR3 sequence (DNA): TGTGCCAGCAGCCACCTCTCTGGAAACACCATATATTTT. Its translation: CASSHLSGNTIYF.

The chain recombines TRBV1 with TRBJ1-6; no check of the table's D call, TRBD1, against the DNA was made. TRBV1 represents a pseudogene. CDR3 length equals 16 residues. CDR3 DNA sequence: TGCACCAGCAGCCAAGTAAAGGGGGCCCCAAATTCACCCCTCCACTTT. Protein product: CTSSQVKGAPNSPLHF.

This chain uses TRBV5-4 with TRBJ2-1; 8 bases map to TRBD2. Germline trimming cut 6 bases from V and 4 bases from J; bases unmatched to any gene: 15. CDR3 size: 17 residues. Germline V gene lookup returns CDR1 SGHNT and CDR2 YYREEE (reference sequence). The CDR3 spells CASKAGGGSSGYNEQFF. CDR3 nucleotide sequence: TGTGCCAGCAAAGCGGGCGGGGGGTCTAGCGGTTACAATGAGCAGTTCTTC.

The genes are TRBV6-5 and TRBJ1-2, with D possibly TRBD1 on 5 matching bases. Germline-derived CDR1 and CDR2 are MNHEY and SVGAGI. The V end lost 6 bases, the J end lost 7 bases, and 15 bases lay between the germline ends. This CDR3 region has 13 residues. CDR3 sequence reads: CASSQGPQVGYTF. The CDR3 DNA follows: TGTGCCAGCAGCCAGGGCCCACAAGTTGGCTACACCTTC.

This clone was counted between two and nine times. The chain recombines TRBV6-1 with TRBJ2-5; 8 nucleotides match TRBD2. This CDR3 has 16 residues. CDR1 and CDR2 (germline): MNHNS, SASEGT. V dropped 0 bases and J dropped 5; count of bases not matched to a gene: 8. The CDR3 region has the DNA TGTGCCAGCAGTGAAGCGGCAAGGACTAGCTTGGAGACCCAGTACTTC. Protein sequence: CASSEAARTSLETQYF.

CDR3 in DNA: TGTGCCAGCAGCTCGGGATTACCTTACGAGCAGTACTTC. As protein: CASSSGLPYEQYF. The chain carries TRBV3-1 (or the pseudogene TRBV3-2) and TRBJ2-7; TRBD2 is a possible D gene (5 bases). The CDR3 length is 13 residues. Germline CDR1 is LGHDT and CDR2 is YNNKEL (reference sequence). V was pared by 5 bases and J by 4 bases, with 12 bases between.

The J gene is TRBJ1-2, the V gene TRBV12-3 or TRBV12-4, with 9 bases that match TRBD1. V was clipped by 6 bases and J by 4 bases; unmatched bases: 3. This CDR3 comprises 13 residues. DNA of the CDR3: TGTGCCAGCAGACTGGACAGGGGCTATGGCTACACCTTC. Its protein product is CASRLDRGYGYTF.